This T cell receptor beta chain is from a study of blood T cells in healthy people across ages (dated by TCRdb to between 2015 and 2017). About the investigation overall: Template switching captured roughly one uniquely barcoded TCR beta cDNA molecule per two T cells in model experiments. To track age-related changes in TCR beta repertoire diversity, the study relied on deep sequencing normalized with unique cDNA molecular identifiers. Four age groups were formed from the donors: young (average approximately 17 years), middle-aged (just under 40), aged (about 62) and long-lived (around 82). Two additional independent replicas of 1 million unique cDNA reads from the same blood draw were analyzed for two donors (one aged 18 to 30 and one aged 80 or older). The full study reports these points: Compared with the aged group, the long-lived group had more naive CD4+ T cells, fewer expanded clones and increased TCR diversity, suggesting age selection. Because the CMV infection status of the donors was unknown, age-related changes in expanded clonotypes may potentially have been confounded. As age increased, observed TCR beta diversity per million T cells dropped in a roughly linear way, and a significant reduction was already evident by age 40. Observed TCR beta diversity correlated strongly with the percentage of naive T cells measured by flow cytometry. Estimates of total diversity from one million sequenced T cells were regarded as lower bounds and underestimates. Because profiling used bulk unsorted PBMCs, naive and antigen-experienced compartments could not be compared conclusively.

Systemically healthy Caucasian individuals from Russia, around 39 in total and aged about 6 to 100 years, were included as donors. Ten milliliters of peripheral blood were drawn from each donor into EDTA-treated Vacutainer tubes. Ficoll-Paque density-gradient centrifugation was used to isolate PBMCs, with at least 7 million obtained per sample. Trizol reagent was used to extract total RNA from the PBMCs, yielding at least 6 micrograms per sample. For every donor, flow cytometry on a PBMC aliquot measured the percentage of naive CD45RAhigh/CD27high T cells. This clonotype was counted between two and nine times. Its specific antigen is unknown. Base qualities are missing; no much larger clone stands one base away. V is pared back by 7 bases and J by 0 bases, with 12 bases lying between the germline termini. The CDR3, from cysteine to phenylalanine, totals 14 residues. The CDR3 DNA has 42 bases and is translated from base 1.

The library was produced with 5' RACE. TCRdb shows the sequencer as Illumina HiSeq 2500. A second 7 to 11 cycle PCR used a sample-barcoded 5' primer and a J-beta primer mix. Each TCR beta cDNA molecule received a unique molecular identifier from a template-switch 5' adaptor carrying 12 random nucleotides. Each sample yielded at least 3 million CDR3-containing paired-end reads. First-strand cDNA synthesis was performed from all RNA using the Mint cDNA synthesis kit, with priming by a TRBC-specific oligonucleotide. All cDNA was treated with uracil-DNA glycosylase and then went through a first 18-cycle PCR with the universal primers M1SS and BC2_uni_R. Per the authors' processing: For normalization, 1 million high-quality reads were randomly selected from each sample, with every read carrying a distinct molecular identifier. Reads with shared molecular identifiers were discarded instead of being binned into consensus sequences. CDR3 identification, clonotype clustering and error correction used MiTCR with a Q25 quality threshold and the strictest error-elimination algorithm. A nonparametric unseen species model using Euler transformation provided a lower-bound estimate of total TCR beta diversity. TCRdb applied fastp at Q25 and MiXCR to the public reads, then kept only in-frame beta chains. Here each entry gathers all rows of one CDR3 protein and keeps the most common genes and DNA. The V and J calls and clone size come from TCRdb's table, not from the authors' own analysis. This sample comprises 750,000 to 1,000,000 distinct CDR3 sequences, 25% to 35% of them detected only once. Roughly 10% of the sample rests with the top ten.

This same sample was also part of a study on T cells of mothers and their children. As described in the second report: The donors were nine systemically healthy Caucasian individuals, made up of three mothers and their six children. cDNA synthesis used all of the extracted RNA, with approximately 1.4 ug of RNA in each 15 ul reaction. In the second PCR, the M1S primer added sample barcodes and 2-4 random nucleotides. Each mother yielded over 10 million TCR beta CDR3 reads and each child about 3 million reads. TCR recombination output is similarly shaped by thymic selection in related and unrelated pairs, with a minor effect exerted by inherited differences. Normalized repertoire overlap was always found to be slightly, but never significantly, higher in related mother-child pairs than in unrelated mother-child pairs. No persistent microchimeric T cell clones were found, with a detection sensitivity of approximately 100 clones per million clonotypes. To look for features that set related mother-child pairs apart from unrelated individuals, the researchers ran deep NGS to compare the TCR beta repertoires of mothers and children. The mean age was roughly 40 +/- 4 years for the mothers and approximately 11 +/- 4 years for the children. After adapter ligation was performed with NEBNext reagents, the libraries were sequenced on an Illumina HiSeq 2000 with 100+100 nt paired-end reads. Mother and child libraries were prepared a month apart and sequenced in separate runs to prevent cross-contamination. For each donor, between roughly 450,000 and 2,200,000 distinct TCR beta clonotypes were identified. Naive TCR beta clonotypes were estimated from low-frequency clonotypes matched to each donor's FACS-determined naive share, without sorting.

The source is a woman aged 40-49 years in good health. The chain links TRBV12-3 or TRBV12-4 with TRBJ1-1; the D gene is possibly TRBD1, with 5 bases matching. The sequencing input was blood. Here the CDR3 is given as CASKLDIMNTEAFF. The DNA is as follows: TGTGCCAGCAAACTGGACATCATGAACACTGAAGCTTTCTTT.